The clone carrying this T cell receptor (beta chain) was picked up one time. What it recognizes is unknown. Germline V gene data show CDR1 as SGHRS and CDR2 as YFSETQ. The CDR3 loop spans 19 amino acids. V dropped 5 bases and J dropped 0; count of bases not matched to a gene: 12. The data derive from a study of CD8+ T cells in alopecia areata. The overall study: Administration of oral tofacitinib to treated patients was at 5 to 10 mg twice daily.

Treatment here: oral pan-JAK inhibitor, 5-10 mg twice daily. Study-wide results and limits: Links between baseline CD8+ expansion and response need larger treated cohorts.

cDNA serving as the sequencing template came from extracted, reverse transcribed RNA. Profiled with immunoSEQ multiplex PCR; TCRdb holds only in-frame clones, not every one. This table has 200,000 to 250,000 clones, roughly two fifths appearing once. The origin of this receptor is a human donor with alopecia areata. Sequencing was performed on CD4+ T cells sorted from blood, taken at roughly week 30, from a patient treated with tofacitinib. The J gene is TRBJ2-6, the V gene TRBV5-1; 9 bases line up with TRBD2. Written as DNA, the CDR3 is TGCGCCAGCAGGCCACTGGCGGGAGGGCTAAGCTCTGGGGCCAACGTCCTGACTTTC. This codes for CASRPLAGGLSSGANVLTF. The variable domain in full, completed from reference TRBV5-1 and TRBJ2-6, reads KAGVTQTPRYLIKTRGQQVTLSCSPISGHRSVSWYQQTPGQGLQFLFEYFSETQRNKGNFPGRFSGRQFSNSRSEMNVSTLELGDSALYLCASRPLAGGLSSGANVLTFGAGSRLTVL.